A single sample gave rise to the 27 T cell receptor beta chains below, sequenced in a study of T cells in Graves' hyperthyroidism and ophthalmopathy. Using RNA transcripts as the source, TCR beta CDR3 regions were amplified. The primer set for the first-round RT-PCR of the TCR CDR3 was HTBI. Using its own MiXCR run on the multiplex PCR reads, TCRdb lists one record per CDR3 protein. The table lists over 350,000 distinct CDR3 sequences, over 12% of them singletons, with approximately 27% in the top ten. The sample comprised blood. The receptors come from a man between 45 and 60 years old with Graves' ophthalmopathy.

This clonotype was detected many times. The chain couples TRBV15 to TRBJ1-1; no reliable D call. Trimming shortened V by 1 base and J by 0 bases, and 6 bases separated the two germline ends. Per germline, CDR1 LNHNV and CDR2 YYDKDF (reference sequence). This CDR3 has 14 residues. Here the CDR3 reads CATSRGKLNTEAFF. CDR3 nucleotide sequence: TGTGCCACCAGCAGAGGAAAGCTGAACACTGAAGCTTTCTTT.

This clonotype was counted ten times or more. CDR3 in amino acids: CASRRDRENIQYF. CDR3 DNA: TGTGCCAGCAGGCGGGACAGGGAAAACATTCAGTACTTC. V usage is TRBV27 and J usage is TRBJ2-4; 9 nucleotides agree with TRBD1. The V and J ends lost 6 bases and 5 bases, in that order; junction bases with no gene match: 2. Germline CDR1 reads MNHEY; CDR2 reads SMNVEV (reference sequence). The length of the CDR3 is 13 residues.

This clonotype was found a few times. The chain carries TRBV6-1 and TRBJ1-5; the D is unclear. Germline V CDR1 and CDR2: MNHNS, SASEGT. The CDR3 consists of 14 residues. Trimming shortened V by 4 bases and J by 7 bases, and 14 bases separated the two germline ends. The CDR3 DNA sequence: TGTGCCAGCAGTGCGGTGACAAGCTTGCAGCCCCAGCATTTT. Translated, it gives CASSAVTSLQPQHF.

There are many counts of this clonotype. The chain couples TRBV20-1 to TRBJ2-3; the match to TRBD2 covers 7 bases. Germline-derived CDR1 and CDR2 are DFQATT and SNEGSKA (reference sequence). The V gene end was trimmed by 2 bases and the J gene end by 4 bases; junction bases not matched to a gene: 6. This CDR3 is 14 amino acids long. The CDR3 reads CSARRGSAADTQYF. CDR3 nucleotide sequence: TGCAGTGCTAGACGCGGGAGTGCGGCAGATACGCAGTATTTT.

This clonotype occurred a few times. The J gene is TRBJ2-7, the V gene TRBV12-3 or TRBV12-4, with TRBD2 matching over 12 bases. V gave up 6 bases and J gave up 0 bases; unmatched junction bases: 6. The CDR3 consists of 16 residues. Here the CDR3 reads CASSPLAGGPSYEQYF. In DNA, the CDR3 is TGTGCCAGCAGCCCGCTAGCGGGAGGGCCCTCCTACGAGCAGTACTTC.

This clonotype was detected a few times. This chain uses TRBV6-1 with TRBJ2-7, with a possible D match to TRBD1 (8 bases). CDR3 length: 15 residues. CDR1 and CDR2 (germline): MNHNS, SASEGT. V lost 1 base and J 6 bases, leaving 16 bases between the germline ends. The CDR3 nucleotides read TGTGCCAGCAGTGAAGAGGCGGGAGACAGGGGCGAGCAGTACTTC. Translated, it gives CASSEEAGDRGEQYF.

This chain links TRBV10-3 with TRBJ2-6, with TRBD1 identical over 8 bases. From germline, CDR1 is ENHRY and CDR2 SYGVKD. After removal of 2 bases from V and 2 bases from J, the junction contained 8 bases not matched to a gene. The CDR3 totals 18 residues. The CDR3 protein is CAISERSNRGAGANVLTF. The CDR3 DNA follows: TGTGCCATCAGTGAGAGGTCCAACAGGGGGGCTGGGGCCAACGTCCTGACTTTC.

The genes are TRBV9 and TRBJ2-5; tentatively, D is TRBD2 (5 bases). The CDR3 loop spans 14 amino acids. Deletions cut 3 bases from V and 4 bases from J, with 13 bases between. The germline V gene has CDR1 SGDLS and CDR2 YYNGEE. CDR3 region: CASSEGLAGETQYF. The DNA of the CDR3 is TGTGCCAGCAGCGAGGGTCTAGCTGGAGAGACCCAGTACTTC.

In this sample, this clonotype turned up many times. The chain links TRBV30 to TRBJ2-7, with D unclear. This CDR3 spans 12 amino acids. Germline values: CDR1 GTSNPN, CDR2 SVGIG (reference sequence). Trimming cost V 1 base and J 2 bases, with 6 bases left between them. CDR3 region: CAWSAGPYEQYF. The CDR3 DNA sequence: TGTGCCTGGAGTGCCGGTCCCTACGAGCAGTACTTC. Full variable domain (remainder filled in from reference TRBV30 and TRBJ2-7): SQTIHQWPATLVQPVGSPLSLECTVEGTSNPNLYWYRQAAGRGLQLLFYSVGIGQISSEVPQNLSASRPQDRQFILSSKKLLLSDSGFYLCAWSAGPYEQYFGPGTRLTVT.

Only a few counts were recorded for this clonotype. The chain employs TRBV4-1 and TRBJ2-5, with D perhaps TRBD2 (6 bases). The V gene lost 0 bases and the J gene lost 1 base, with 9 bases spanning the gap. Germline V CDR1 and CDR2: MGHRA, YSYEKL. The CDR3 runs to 15 residues. Here the CDR3 DNA reads TGCGCCAGCAGCCAAGACCTCGGGGGCCAAGAGACCCAGTACTTC. Its protein product is CASSQDLGGQETQYF.

The chain employs TRBV6-2 or TRBV6-3 and TRBJ1-4, with TRBD1 as a possible D gene (6 bases). V lost 6 bases, J lost 8 bases, and 19 bases lay in between. Germline V gives CDR1 MNHEY, CDR2 SVGEGT. The CDR3 contains 15 residues. The CDR3 loop reads CASSPTGAQTEKLFF. DNA of the CDR3: TGTGCCAGCAGCCCTACGGGGGCCCAGACAGAAAAACTGTTTTTT.

The sample holds many counts of this clonotype. The chain's CDR3 is CASSGARDINTGELFF. Here the CDR3 DNA reads TGTGCCAGCAGCGGTGCCCGGGACATTAACACCGGGGAGCTGTTTTTT. The J gene is TRBJ2-2, the V gene TRBV11-2; D may be TRBD1 (6 bases). Trimming cost V 5 bases and J 2 bases, with 15 bases left between them. Germline V gene sequence: CDR1 SGHAT, CDR2 FQNNGV. CDR3 length: 16 residues.

This clonotype was seen a few times. This rearrangement joins TRBV6-2 or TRBV6-3 to TRBJ2-1, with 12 bases identical to TRBD2. Per germline, CDR1 MNHEY and CDR2 SVGEGT. The length of the CDR3 is 15 residues. V dropped 5 bases and J dropped 4; count of bases not matched to a gene: 3. The CDR3 bases are TGTGCCAGCAGTGTGGGACTAGCGGGTTACAATGAGCAGTTCTTC. This gives the protein CASSVGLAGYNEQFF.

V and J are TRBV7-6 and TRBJ2-5; possibly TRBD2 for D (5 bases). The germline V and J ends were trimmed by 7 bases and 4 bases, with 16 bases remaining between them. This CDR3 has 14 residues. Germline V gene sequence: CDR1 SGHVS, CDR2 FNYEAQ. The CDR3 protein is CASTPLTEGETQYF. CDR3 nucleotide sequence: TGTGCCAGCACCCCCCTCACCGAGGGAGAGACCCAGTACTTC.

This clonotype has ten or more counts. The V and J genes are TRBV10-3 and TRBJ2-5, with 11 bases lining up with TRBD2. Germline-derived CDR1 and CDR2 are ENHRY and SYGVKD. This CDR3 has 15 amino acids. After removal of 6 bases from V and 0 bases from J, the junction contained 3 bases not matched to a gene. CDR3 sequence reads: CAISEGLADQETQYF. The CDR3 DNA sequence: TGTGCCATCAGCGAGGGACTAGCGGACCAAGAGACCCAGTACTTC.

This clonotype came up many times. This rearrangement joins TRBV7-9 to TRBJ2-7; TRBD2 agrees at 8 bases. The CDR3 is 14 residues long. Trimming removed 5 bases from V and 2 bases from J; junction bases left unmatched: 5. Germline V CDR1 and CDR2: SEHNR, FQNEAQ (reference sequence). CDR3 bases: TGTGCCAGCAGCGCCAGCGGGAGAACCTACGAGCAGTACTTC. This sequence encodes CASSASGRTYEQYF.

At least ten counts were recorded for this clonotype. The chain carries TRBV2 and TRBJ2-7; no definite D call. Looked up from germline, CDR1 is SNHLY and CDR2 is FYNNEI. V was pared by 1 base and J by 2 bases, with 12 bases between. This CDR3 has 15 residues. The CDR3 DNA reads as TGTGCCAGCAGTGAAGAGGGTGCCGTCACCTACGAGCAGTACTTC. It encodes CASSEEGAVTYEQYF.

The chain uses TRBV28 and TRBJ2-1; no firm D call. V lost 4 bases and J 9 bases, leaving 7 bases between the germline ends. This CDR3 spans 11 amino acids. The germline V gene encodes CDR1 MDHEN and CDR2 SYDVKM. CDR3 in amino acids: CASSSEVEQFF. CDR3 in DNA: TGTGCCAGCAGTTCTGAGGTTGAGCAGTTCTTC.

The sample holds many counts of this clonotype. The chain carries TRBV7-8 and TRBJ1-2; 7 bases agree with TRBD1. J lost 6 bases, V lost 11 bases, and 15 bases had no gene match. The CDR3 is 14 residues long. Per the germline V gene, CDR1 is SGHVS and CDR2 is FQNEAQ. The CDR3 coding sequence is TGTGCCGGTCGAGACAGGGATCTATCAGATGGCTACACCTTC. Translation: CAGRDRDLSDGYTF.

This clonotype was recorded a few times. A junction boundary mismatches the germline segment, possibly from a read error. V and J are TRBV10-2 and TRBJ2-7; TRBD1 matches at 8 bases. From germline, CDR1 is WSHSY and CDR2 SAAADI. CDR3 length equals 14 residues. The CDR3 reads CASSEGAGGGGQYF. The DNA of the CDR3 is TGTGCCAGCAGTGAAGGGGCAGGGGGCGGAGGGCAGTACTTC.

At least ten counts were recorded for this clonotype. This chain's CDR3 is CASSFGAGDTDTQYF. For the CDR3, the DNA is TGTGCCAGCAGCTTTGGAGCGGGGGACACAGATACGCAGTATTTT. The chain recombines TRBV7-6 with TRBJ2-3; 8 positions match TRBD2. The CDR3 has 15 amino acids. The trim removed 3 bases at V and 2 bases at J, leaving 4 bases unmatched. CDR1 and CDR2 (germline): SGHVS, FNYEAQ.

The chain employs TRBV9 and TRBJ2-5; D gene ambiguous. This CDR3 region has 12 residues. V was trimmed by 5 bases and J by 7 bases, leaving 12 bases between them. Germline loops: CDR1 SGDLS, CDR2 YYNGEE. The CDR3 coding sequence is TGTGCCAGCAGTGTCGCTGGGCGGACCCAGTACTTC. Protein sequence: CASSVAGRTQYF.

This clonotype was seen only a few times. The V gene is TRBV5-8, the J gene TRBJ2-2; TRBD2 matches at 12 bases. This CDR3 region has 19 residues. The V gene's germline CDR1 is SGHTS and CDR2 YDEGEE. The J segment lost 6 bases and the V segment lost 4 bases, leaving 16 bases of the junction unmatched. CDR3 sequence: CASSTGTGLAGLGAGELFF. The CDR3 coding sequence is TGTGCCAGCAGCACCGGTACCGGACTAGCGGGACTTGGGGCCGGGGAGCTGTTTTTT.

This clonotype was observed a few times. This sequence joins TRBV20-1 and TRBJ2-3; 7 bases line up with TRBD2. V lost 5 bases, J lost 4 bases, and 6 bases stayed unmatched. Germline CDR1 reads DFQATT; CDR2 reads SNEGSKA (reference sequence). This CDR3 contains 13 residues. The CDR3 DNA is TGCAGTGCTGGACTAGATGGGGCAGATACGCAGTATTTT. Its protein product is CSAGLDGADTQYF.

The chain combines TRBV9 with TRBJ2-1; D gene unclear. Germline V gives CDR1 SGDLS, CDR2 YYNGEE. The CDR3 loop spans 17 amino acids. The V gene lost 4 bases and the J gene lost 0 bases, with 17 bases spanning the gap. CDR3 in amino acids: CASSPLGDGHSYNEQFF. CDR3 sequence (DNA): TGTGCCAGCAGCCCACTCGGCGATGGTCACTCCTACAATGAGCAGTTCTTC.

This clonotype was seen ten or more times. The V call is TRBV5-1, the J call TRBJ1-2; maybe TRBD1 (6 bases). CDR3 size: 17 residues. V was pared by 3 bases and J by 0 bases, with 18 bases between. From germline, CDR1 is SGHRS and CDR2 YFSETQ. CDR3 coding DNA: TGCGCCAGCAGCTCGCGGGGGGCGACGAACTCTAACTATGGCTACACCTTC. Translating gives CASSSRGATNSNYGYTF.

There are many counts of this clonotype. The gene calls are TRBV11-2 and TRBJ2-1; 7 nucleotides agree with TRBD2. With V trimmed by 8 bases and J by 4 bases, 8 bases remained unmatched. This CDR3 is 14 amino acids long. The germline V gene encodes CDR1 SGHAT and CDR2 FQNNGV. In DNA, the CDR3 is TGTGCCAGCTGTTCGGCGGGAGCTTACAATGAGCAGTTCTTC. Translated: CASCSAGAYNEQFF.